Listed here are 26 T cell receptor beta chains from one sample, sequenced in a study of T cells in Graves' hyperthyroidism and ophthalmopathy. RNA transcripts provided the source from which TCR beta CDR3 regions were amplified. With the HTBI primer set, the TCR CDR3 went through a first round of RT-PCR. One entry per CDR3 protein results from TCRdb running MiXCR on the multiplex PCR reads. The sample has a few hundred thousand distinct CDR3 sequences; 21% are singletons. Sequencing used blood. All receptors come from a woman in her 50s with Graves' hyperthyroidism.

In DNA, the CDR3 is TGTGCCAGCAGTTTACACGCTGACTATGGCTACACCTTC. This codes for CASSLHADYGYTF. This rearrangement joins TRBV28 to TRBJ1-2; D is unclear. There are 13 residues in the CDR3. Germline V gene lookup returns CDR1 MDHEN and CDR2 SYDVKM. Trimming stripped 2 bases from V and 3 bases from J, with 7 bases between.

In this sample, this clonotype turned up many times. The chain links TRBV5-1 to TRBJ1-1; no definite D call. The CDR3 consists of 15 residues. The ends were cut back, 0 bases at V and 0 bases at J, with 9 bases in the middle. Germline V lookup: CDR1 SGHRS, CDR2 YFSETQ. The CDR3 sequence: CASSLAEGMNTEAFF. The DNA for the CDR3 is TGCGCCAGCAGCTTGGCCGAGGGCATGAACACTGAAGCTTTCTTT.

This clonotype has a count of ten or more. The rearrangement links TRBV2 to TRBJ2-1; TRBD2 agrees at 8 bases. The CDR3 spans 16 residues. Trimming at V came to 6 bases and at J to 8 bases, leaving 15 bases not matched to a gene. CDR1 is SNHLY, CDR2 FYNNEI, per germline. The CDR3 DNA sequence: TGTGCCAGCAGGCTTCGTAGCGGGATCTCGGGCGATGAGCAGTTCTTC. Translation: CASRLRSGISGDEQFF. The variable domain in full, completed from reference TRBV2 and TRBJ2-1, reads EPEVTQTPSHQVTQMGQEVILRCVPISNHLYFYWYRQILGQKVEFLVSFYNNEISEKSEIFDDQFSVERPDGSNFTLKIRSTKLEDSAMYFCASRLRSGISGDEQFFGPGTRLTVL.

A remark on this clonotype: It may be a read error: a sequence one base away is much more abundant. This chain uses TRBV18 with TRBJ1-2; possibly TRBD1 for D (5 bases). This CDR3 spans 14 amino acids. V gave up 4 bases and J gave up 4 bases, with 13 bases separating them. Germline V CDR1 and CDR2: KGHSH, LQKENI. CDR3 in DNA: TGTGCCAGCTCACGGGTTCAGGGTTCCTATGGCTACACCTTC. It specifies CASSRVQGSYGYTF. Variable domain in full (rest from reference TRBV18 and TRBJ1-2): NAGVMQNPRHLVRRRGQEARLRCSPMKGHSHVYWYRQLPEEGLKFMVYLQKENIIDESGMPKERFSAEFPKEGPSILRIQQVVRGDSAAYFCASSRVQGSYGYTFGSGTRLTVV.

This clonotype was seen repeatedly, ten times or more. The chain uses TRBV20-1 and TRBJ1-4; D remains unclear. The CDR3 is 13 amino acids. Trimming took off 3 bases at V and 4 bases at J, with 9 bases between the two ends. From germline, CDR1 is DFQATT and CDR2 SNEGSKA (reference sequence). The CDR3, as DNA: TGCAGTGCTAGTCGCGGGAGTAATGAAAAACTGTTTTTT. Translating it yields CSASRGSNEKLFF.

This clonotype was recorded at least ten times. The gene calls are TRBV2 and TRBJ2-5; D gene ambiguous. This CDR3 is 14 amino acids long. V lost 5 bases, J lost 2 bases, and 12 bases lay in between. Germline values: CDR1 SNHLY, CDR2 FYNNEI. The CDR3 reads CASSTTRAQETQYF. The CDR3 nucleotides read TGTGCCAGCAGTACTACCCGGGCTCAAGAGACCCAGTACTTC. The full variable domain, with the rest looked up from reference TRBV2 and TRBJ2-5, is EPEVTQTPSHQVTQMGQEVILRCVPISNHLYFYWYRQILGQKVEFLVSFYNNEISEKSEIFDDQFSVERPDGSNFTLKIRSTKLEDSAMYFCASSTTRAQETQYFGPGTRLLVL.

The V gene is TRBV12-3 or TRBV12-4, the J gene TRBJ2-1; TRBD2 matches 11 bases. The CDR3 sequence is 16 residues long. V lost 0 bases, J lost 9 bases, and 7 bases stayed unmatched. The CDR3 region is CASSLARVAGGAEQFF. DNA of the CDR3: TGTGCCAGCAGTTTAGCGCGGGTAGCGGGAGGGGCTGAGCAGTTCTTC.

At least ten counts were recorded for this clonotype. The V call is TRBV3-1, the J call TRBJ2-4; 7 nucleotides match TRBD2. The J segment lost 9 bases and the V segment lost 1 base, leaving 9 bases of the junction unmatched. Germline CDR1 reads LGHDT; CDR2 reads YNNKEL (reference sequence). The CDR3 length is 15 residues. The CDR3 DNA reads TGTGCCAGCAGCCAAGCTAGTATGAGGGAGGGCATTCAGTACTTC. Its translation is CASSQASMREGIQYF.

This clonotype appeared a few times. The chain uses TRBV27 and TRBJ2-3; 12 nucleotides agree with TRBD2. Germline CDR1 MNHEY, CDR2 SMNVEV (reference sequence). The CDR3 consists of 18 residues. V gave up 5 bases and J gave up 2 bases; unmatched junction bases: 11. CDR3 residues: CASSPSLAGGAYTDTQYF. CDR3 coding DNA: TGTGCCAGCAGTCCCTCCCTAGCGGGAGGGGCTTACACAGATACGCAGTATTTT.

The V call is TRBV24-1, the J call TRBJ2-1; tentative D call: TRBD2 (7 bases). Trimming removed 9 bases at V and 7 bases at J, with 18 bases between. The CDR3 is 14 amino acids. CDR1 and CDR2 (germline): KGHDR, SFDVKD. The CDR3 DNA sequence: TGTGCCACCGGTACGGGGGGCAGAAAAAATGAGCAGTTCTTC. This translates into CATGTGGRKNEQFF.

A word on this clonotype: It may be a read error: a sequence one base away is much more abundant. This sequence joins TRBV5-6 and TRBJ1-1, with D perhaps TRBD1 (5 bases). CDR3 size: 13 residues. Looked up from germline, CDR1 is SGHDT and CDR2 is YYEEEE. Written as DNA, the CDR3 is TGTGCCGGCAGCGAGATGGGGGGCACTGAAGCTTTCTTT. Its translation: CAGSEMGGTEAFF.

This clonotype was counted at least ten times. This chain connects TRBV6-1 to TRBJ1-1, with D unresolved. Trimming shortened V by 6 bases and J by 6 bases, and 17 bases separated the two germline ends. The CDR3 extends over 14 amino acids. Germline CDR1 reads MNHNS; CDR2 reads SASEGT. The DNA of the CDR3 is TGTGCCAGCAGAGATGACTTATTCCGGGCTGAAGCTTTCTTT. Its translation: CASRDDLFRAEAFF.

This clonotype was counted between two and nine times. V and J are TRBV7-3 and TRBJ2-3, with 8 nucleotides matching TRBD2. Germline V gene sequence: CDR1 SGHTA, CDR2 FQGTGA. The CDR3 consists of 15 residues. With 2 bases clipped from V and 7 bases from J, the junction kept 8 bases outside the gene matches. CDR3 nucleotide sequence: TGTGCCAGCAGCTTAGGCGGAGCGGGAGCAAATACGCAGTATTTT. Its translation: CASSLGGAGANTQYF.

V and J are TRBV25-1 and TRBJ2-1; 8 positions agree with TRBD1. There are 15 residues in the CDR3. Germline assignment: CDR1 MGHDK and CDR2 SYGVNS. Germline trimming cut 4 bases from V and 4 bases from J; bases unmatched to any gene: 6. CDR3 sequence: CASSGTGIRYNEQFF. In DNA form, the CDR3 reads TGTGCCAGCAGTGGGACAGGGATTCGGTACAATGAGCAGTTCTTC.

This sequence joins TRBV19 and TRBJ1-1; D not resolved. The V and J ends lost 3 bases and 1 base respectively, with 9 bases between them. Germline assignment: CDR1 LNHDA and CDR2 SQIVND (reference sequence). The CDR3 has 14 amino acids. CDR3 sequence: CASSISHKNTEAFF. The CDR3 DNA reads as TGTGCCAGTAGTATCTCACACAAGAACACTGAAGCTTTCTTT.

The chain carries TRBV3-1 and TRBJ1-1; D is perhaps TRBD1 (5 bases). V lost 4 bases and J 7 bases, leaving 10 bases between the germline ends. This CDR3 comprises 12 residues. Germline lookup yields CDR1 LGHDT and CDR2 YNNKEL (reference sequence). The CDR3 sequence is CASSLGVGEAFF. The CDR3 DNA reads as TGTGCCAGCAGCCTAGGGGTGGGTGAAGCTTTCTTT. Variable domain in full (rest from reference TRBV3-1 and TRBJ1-1): DTAVSQTPKYLVTQMGNDKSIKCEQNLGHDTMYWYKQDSKKFLKIMFSYNNKELIINETVPNRFSPKSPDKAHLNLHINSLELGDSAVYFCASSLGVGEAFFGQGTRLTVV.

This clonotype has only a few counts. This chain uses TRBV7-6 with TRBJ2-7, with 8 bases lining up with TRBD1. V trimming: 5 bases; J trimming: 8 bases; junction bases outside the gene matches: 5. The CDR3 has 12 residues. CDR1 and CDR2 (germline): SGHVS, FNYEAQ. The CDR3, as DNA: TGTGCCAGCAGCCCACGACAGGGGCAGCAGTACTTC. Residues: CASSPRQGQQYF.

This clonotype was counted between two and nine times. V and J are TRBV29-1 and TRBJ2-1; the D is unclear. The germline V gene has CDR1 SQVTM and CDR2 ANQGSEA. The CDR3 is 10 residues long. V was pared by 6 bases and J by 7 bases, with 7 bases between. CDR3 sequence (DNA): TGCAGCGTGGGCCCTAATGAGCAGTTCTTC. Protein: CSVGPNEQFF.

Only a few counts were recorded for this clonotype. CDR3 protein: CASSPTGQSSGNTIYF. For the CDR3, the DNA is TGTGCCAGCTCACCAACGGGACAGAGCTCTGGAAACACCATATATTTT. This sequence joins TRBV18 and TRBJ1-3; 7 positions match TRBD1. The germline gives CDR1 KGHSH, CDR2 LQKENI. Trimming at V came to 2 bases and at J to 0 bases, leaving 4 bases not matched to a gene. There are 16 residues in the CDR3.

The rearrangement uses TRBV3-1 and TRBJ1-1; D is unresolved. This CDR3 has 13 amino acids. The V gene lost 6 bases and the J gene lost 0 bases, with 8 bases spanning the gap. Germline V CDR1 and CDR2: LGHDT, YNNKEL (reference sequence). The CDR3 DNA is TGTGCCAGCAGTAAGCTAATGAACACTGAAGCTTTCTTT. Its translation is CASSKLMNTEAFF.

V is TRBV29-1 and J is TRBJ2-3, with 7 bases that match TRBD1. Germline V gene sequence: CDR1 SQVTM, CDR2 ANQGSEA. V was pared by 6 bases and J by 2 bases, with 14 bases of the junction left unmatched. The CDR3 spans 16 residues. The CDR3, as DNA: TGCAGCGTCCCCAGGACAGGTGGAATCAACACAGATACGCAGTATTTT. Translating gives CSVPRTGGINTDTQYF.

This clonotype was detected many times. This chain connects TRBV11-2 to TRBJ1-6, with D possibly TRBD1 on 6 matching bases. The ends were cut back, 5 bases at V and 5 bases at J, with 19 bases in the middle. This CDR3 has 17 amino acids. Germline CDR1 reads SGHAT; CDR2 reads FQNNGV. The CDR3 spells CASSLRPGAFNNSPLHF. The CDR3 coding sequence is TGTGCCAGCAGCCTCAGACCGGGGGCTTTTAATAATTCACCCCTCCACTTT.

The V and J genes are TRBV10-2 and TRBJ2-3, with 11 nucleotides matching TRBD2. There are 15 residues in the CDR3. CDR1 WSHSY and CDR2 SAAADI come from the germline V gene. Trimming at V came to 8 bases and at J to 3 bases, leaving 7 bases not matched to a gene. DNA for the CDR3: TGCGCCAGCCAGACTAGCGGGATCGGGACAGATACGCAGTATTTT. This translates into CASQTSGIGTDTQYF.

V usage is TRBV2 and J usage is TRBJ1-2; perhaps TRBD1 as D (5 bases). Trimming took 6 bases from V and 5 from J, leaving 16 bases between them. The CDR3 is 14 residues long. In germline, CDR1 is SNHLY, CDR2 FYNNEI. CDR3 nucleotide sequence: TGTGCCAGCAGATCGGGGCTCCTCGGTTATGGCTACACCTTC. It codes for CASRSGLLGYGYTF.

The chain has TRBV7-6 and TRBJ2-1; 10 bases fit TRBD2. Germline-derived CDR1 and CDR2 are SGHVS and FNYEAQ. The CDR3 is 14 residues long. J gave up 7 bases and V 0 bases, and 0 bases lay outside the gene matches. The CDR3 loop reads CASSLALAGNEQFF. The DNA for the CDR3 is TGTGCCAGCAGCTTAGCACTAGCGGGGAATGAGCAGTTCTTC.

This clonotype was picked up a small number of times. The chain has TRBV3-1 and TRBJ2-7, with D unclear. This CDR3 contains 12 residues. V dropped 1 base and J dropped 6 bases, with 7 bases sitting between them. Looked up from germline, CDR1 is LGHDT and CDR2 is YNNKEL (reference sequence). The CDR3 loop reads CASSQAGAEQYF. CDR3 in DNA: TGTGCCAGCAGCCAAGCCGGTGCCGAGCAGTACTTC.